These T cell receptor beta chains were read from a single sample in a study of shared clonotypes between healthy human individuals. Clones were sequenced by immunoSEQ multiplex PCR, and TCRdb holds only the in-frame ones, with some missing. This sample has about 480,000 clones, with 75% to 80% found just once. The sequenced sample consisted of PBMCs. These receptors were obtained from a middle-aged woman in good health. Some clones in this sample may be carry-over from other donors' samples. Each CDR3 is given with its conserved first and last residue. The order of the fields is J gene, clone size, V gene, D gene, CDR3 protein, CDR3 DNA. The D gene is left open where the match is weak. Only part of the rows carry a size: once, few, many, or a class if the clone is expanded.

>TRBJ2-7|.|TRBV29-1|.
CSVRLGKGHEQYF
TGCAGCGTCCGACTAGGGAAGGGCCACGAGCAGTACTTC
>TRBJ1-5|few|TRBV7-9|.
CASSPWDYNQPQHF
TGTGCCAGCAGCCCCTGGGACTACAATCAGCCCCAGCATTTT
>TRBJ2-7|once|TRBV30|TRBD2
CAWSVTGGGYEQYF
TGTGCCTGGAGTGTAACTGGCGGGGGTTACGAGCAGTACTTC
>TRBJ1-1|.|TRBV28|.
CASSLRGMGTEAFF
TGTGCCAGCAGTTTAAGGGGGATGGGCACTGAAGCTTTCTTT
>TRBJ2-1|.|TRBV19|.
CASKTFGAGSSYNEQFF
TGTGCCAGTAAAACCTTTGGGGCGGGATCGTCCTACAATGAGCAGTTCTTC
>TRBJ2-7|.|TRBV2|TRBD2
CASSGTGRVEQYF
TGTGCCAGCTCGGGGACCGGGAGGGTAGAGCAGTACTTC
>TRBJ2-1|.|TRBV9|.
CASSARPENNEQFF
TGTGCCAGCAGCGCCAGGCCCGAGAACAATGAGCAGTTCTTC
>TRBJ2-1|.|TRBV5-5|.
CASSLEVVLAAPYNEQFF
TGTGCCAGCAGCTTGGAGGTAGTACTAGCCGCCCCCTACAATGAGCAGTTCTTC
>TRBJ2-1|.|TRBV7-9|.
CASSTTEDNEQFF
TGTGCCAGCAGCACCACTGAGGACAATGAGCAGTTCTTC
>TRBJ2-1|.|TRBV5-1|TRBD1
CASSFSGQDNEQFF
TGCGCCAGCAGCTTCTCAGGACAGGACAATGAGCAGTTCTTC
>TRBJ1-2|.|TRBV28|TRBD1
CASSLGQATYGYTF
TGTGCCAGCAGTTTAGGACAGGCTACGTATGGCTACACCTTC
>TRBJ2-7|.|TRBV27|TRBD2
CASSPMVLAASYEQYF
TGTGCCAGCAGTCCCATGGTACTAGCGGCCTCCTACGAGCAGTACTTC
>TRBJ1-5|.|TRBV28|.
CASSDDRNQPQHF
TGTGCCAGCAGCGACGACAGGAATCAGCCCCAGCATTTT
>TRBJ1-4|.|TRBV6-1|.
CASSDWSSTNEKLFF
TGTGCCAGCAGTGACTGGAGTTCAACTAATGAAAAACTGTTTTTT
>TRBJ2-3|.|TRBV5-1|TRBD2
CASRASGSTDTQYF
TGCGCCAGCAGGGCTAGCGGAAGCACAGATACGCAGTATTTT
>TRBJ2-7|.|TRBV29-1|.
CSVEDLDTNLREQYF
TGCAGCGTTGAAGATCTGGACACGAACCTACGAGAGCAGTACTTC
>TRBJ2-5|.|TRBV29-1|TRBD2
CSVERSGREVETQYF
TGCAGCGTTGAACGGAGTGGGAGGGAGGTAGAGACCCAGTACTTC
>TRBJ1-2|.|TRBV4-2|.
CASSQDPRDYGYTF
TGTGCCAGCAGCCAAGATCCGCGCGACTATGGCTACACCTTC
>TRBJ2-3|.|TRBV6-1|TRBD2
CASSELAGVSTDTQYF
TGTGCCAGCAGTGAACTAGCGGGAGTTAGCACAGATACGCAGTATTTT
>TRBJ2-7|.|TRBV19|.
CASSIWDRPYEQYF
TGTGCCAGTAGTATATGGGACCGTCCCTACGAGCAGTACTTC
>TRBJ1-2|.|TRBV10-3|TRBD1
CAISMDRNGYTF
TGTGCCATCAGTATGGACAGGAATGGCTACACCTTC
>TRBJ2-1|.|TRBV5-4|.
CASSFGGQGEQFF
TGTGCCAGCAGCTTCGGGGGGCAGGGTGAGCAGTTCTTC
>TRBJ2-7|.|TRBV7-2|.
CASSLGTGGGYEQYF
TGTGCCAGCAGCTTAGGTACAGGTGGGGGCTACGAGCAGTACTTC
>TRBJ2-3|.|TRBV19|.
CASSIGTISGDTQYF
TGTGCCAGTAGTATAGGTACCATATCAGGGGATACGCAGTATTTT
>TRBJ1-1|.|TRBV6-1|.
CASIPNGGVYEAFF
TGTGCCAGCATCCCCAATGGGGGGGTCTATGAAGCTTTCTTT
>TRBJ1-1|.|TRBV30|.
CAWSVQTLIGAFF
TGTGCCTGGAGTGTACAGACACTGATTGGAGCTTTCTTT
>TRBJ2-1|.|TRBV27|TRBD2
CASSSGFSYNEQFF
TGTGCCAGCTCTAGCGGGTTTTCCTACAATGAGCAGTTCTTC
>TRBJ1-5|many|TRBV12-1|.
CASSETGNYSNQPQHF
TGTGCCAGCAGCGAAACAGGGAACTATAGCAATCAGCCCCAGCATTTT
>TRBJ1-2|few|TRBV5-1|TRBD1
CASSLGTGYGYTF
TGCGCCAGCAGCTTGGGGACAGGGTATGGCTACACCTTC
>TRBJ2-7|.|TRBV28|TRBD1
CASSFRTGAYEQYF
TGTGCCAGCTCTTTTAGGACAGGGGCTTACGAGCAGTACTTC
>TRBJ2-7|.|TRBV7-2|.
CASSLDPQGNEQYF
TGTGCCAGCAGCTTAGACCCCCAGGGGAACGAGCAGTACTTC
>TRBJ2-5|.|TRBV19|TRBD2
CASTSLAGSQETQYF
TGTGCCAGTACTTCGTTAGCGGGCTCCCAAGAGACCCAGTACTTC
>TRBJ1-1|.|TRBV9|.
CASSAAGANTEAFF
TGTGCCAGCAGCGCGGCAGGGGCGAACACTGAAGCTTTCTTT
>TRBJ2-1|.|TRBV2|.
CASKYGGTYNEQFF
TGTGCCAGCAAATACGGCGGGACGTACAATGAGCAGTTCTTC
>TRBJ2-3|.|TRBV10-2|.
CASGQGRTDTQYF
TGCGCCAGCGGGCAGGGACGCACAGATACGCAGTATTTT
>TRBJ2-7|.|TRBV28|.
CASSLRSFSSYEQYF
TGTGCCAGCAGCCTAAGGTCTTTCAGCTCCTACGAGCAGTACTTC
>TRBJ2-2|few|TRBV30|TRBD2
CACATASGMVGELFF
TGTGCCTGTGCGACGGCTAGCGGGATGGTCGGGGAGCTGTTTTTT
>TRBJ1-2|.|TRBV6-4|.
CASSDPDEGYTF
TGTGCCAGCAGTGACCCAGACGAGGGCTACACCTTC
>TRBJ1-2|few|TRBV7-3|.
CASSPSASRLDGYTF
TGTGCCAGCAGCCCCTCGGCCAGTCGCTTGGATGGCTACACCTTC
>TRBJ2-5|.|TRBV15|.
CATSRPRGQETQYF
TGTGCCACCAGCAGACCTCGCGGCCAAGAGACCCAGTACTTC
>TRBJ1-2|few|TRBV6-5|.
CASSYLQASSGYTF
TGTGCCAGCAGTTACCTACAGGCCTCCAGCGGCTACACCTTC
>TRBJ2-5|.|TRBV7-7|.
CASSLDLAQETQYF
TGTGCTAGCAGCTTAGATCTAGCACAAGAGACCCAGTACTTC
>TRBJ2-5|.|TRBV7-3|.
CASSLMGGFQETQYF
TGTGCCAGCAGCTTAATGGGGGGATTCCAAGAGACCCAGTACTTC
>TRBJ1-2|few|TRBV28|.
CASSFRVGYTF
TGTGCCAGCAGTTTCAGGGTGGGCTACACCTTC
>TRBJ1-2|.|TRBV4-3|TRBD1
CASSLPTGQAGGYGYTF
TGCGCCAGCAGCCTACCGACTGGACAGGCGGGTGGCTATGGCTACACCTTC
>TRBJ1-1|many|TRBV19|.
CASTFPTGKTEAFF
TGTGCCAGTACATTCCCCACAGGGAAAACTGAAGCTTTCTTT
>TRBJ2-1|.|TRBV7-2|.
CASSLGSFTEQFF
TGTGCCAGCAGCTTAGGGAGTTTCACTGAGCAGTTCTTC
>TRBJ1-5|many|TRBV5-8|.
CASTSSRVTSNQPQHF
TGTGCCAGCACCTCTTCCAGGGTCACTAGCAATCAGCCCCAGCATTTT
>TRBJ1-5|.|TRBV7-3|.
CASSLDGNQPQHF
TGTGCCAGCAGTCTTGATGGCAATCAGCCCCAGCATTTT
>TRBJ2-3|medium-sized|TRBV4-1|TRBD2
CASSQRVGGKTDTQYF
TGCGCCAGCAGCCAACGCGTGGGAGGGAAGACAGATACGCAGTATTTT
>TRBJ1-4|.|TRBV29-1|.
CSVQTDSWEKLFF
TGCAGCGTTCAAACGGATTCTTGGGAAAAACTGTTTTTT
>TRBJ2-1|few|TRBV27|.
CASSPLGRGEQFF
TGTGCCAGCAGTCCCCTTGGGCGAGGGGAGCAGTTCTTC
>TRBJ1-1|.|TRBV6-1|TRBD1
CASRGTGDTEAFF
TGTGCCAGCAGGGGGACAGGGGACACTGAAGCTTTCTTT
>TRBJ2-7|.|TRBV7-3|TRBD1
CASSLVGQGGSYEQYF
TGTGCCAGCAGCTTAGTAGGACAGGGGGGCTCCTACGAGCAGTACTTC
>TRBJ2-7|.|TRBV7-3|.
CASSLDGVLDEQYF
TGTGCCAGCAGCCTAGATGGGGTACTTGACGAGCAGTACTTC